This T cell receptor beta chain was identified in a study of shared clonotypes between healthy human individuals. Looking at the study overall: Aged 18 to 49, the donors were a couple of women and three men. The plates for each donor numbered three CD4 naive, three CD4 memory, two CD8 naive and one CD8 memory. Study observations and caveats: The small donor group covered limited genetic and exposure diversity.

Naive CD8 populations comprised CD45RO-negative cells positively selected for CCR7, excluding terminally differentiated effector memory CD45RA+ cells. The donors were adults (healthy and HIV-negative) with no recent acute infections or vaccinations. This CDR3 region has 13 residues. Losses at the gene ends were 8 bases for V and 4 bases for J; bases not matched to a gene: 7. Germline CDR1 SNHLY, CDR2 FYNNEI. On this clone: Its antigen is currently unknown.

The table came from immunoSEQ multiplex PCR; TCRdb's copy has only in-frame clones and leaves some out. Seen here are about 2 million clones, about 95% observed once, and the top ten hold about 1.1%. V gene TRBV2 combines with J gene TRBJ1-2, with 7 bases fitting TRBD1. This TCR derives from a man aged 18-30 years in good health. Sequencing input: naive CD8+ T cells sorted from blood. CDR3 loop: CASQKGQLYGYTF. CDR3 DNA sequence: TGTGCCAGCCAAAAGGGACAGCTCTATGGCTACACCTTC.